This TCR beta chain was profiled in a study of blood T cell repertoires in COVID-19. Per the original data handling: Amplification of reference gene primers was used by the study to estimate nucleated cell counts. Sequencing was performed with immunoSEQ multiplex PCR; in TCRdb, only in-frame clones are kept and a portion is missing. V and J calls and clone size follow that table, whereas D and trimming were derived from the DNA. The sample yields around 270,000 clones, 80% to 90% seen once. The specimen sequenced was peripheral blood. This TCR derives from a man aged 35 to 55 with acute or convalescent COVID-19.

The CDR3 region is CASTQGVGNTIYF. As DNA, the CDR3 is TGTGCCAGCACCCAGGGGGTTGGAAACACCATATATTTT. The V gene is TRBV5-4, the J gene TRBJ1-3; 7 positions agree with TRBD1. The CDR3 spans 13 residues. The germline gives CDR1 SGHNT, CDR2 YYREEE (reference sequence). V was clipped by 6 bases and J by 3 bases; unmatched bases: 3.